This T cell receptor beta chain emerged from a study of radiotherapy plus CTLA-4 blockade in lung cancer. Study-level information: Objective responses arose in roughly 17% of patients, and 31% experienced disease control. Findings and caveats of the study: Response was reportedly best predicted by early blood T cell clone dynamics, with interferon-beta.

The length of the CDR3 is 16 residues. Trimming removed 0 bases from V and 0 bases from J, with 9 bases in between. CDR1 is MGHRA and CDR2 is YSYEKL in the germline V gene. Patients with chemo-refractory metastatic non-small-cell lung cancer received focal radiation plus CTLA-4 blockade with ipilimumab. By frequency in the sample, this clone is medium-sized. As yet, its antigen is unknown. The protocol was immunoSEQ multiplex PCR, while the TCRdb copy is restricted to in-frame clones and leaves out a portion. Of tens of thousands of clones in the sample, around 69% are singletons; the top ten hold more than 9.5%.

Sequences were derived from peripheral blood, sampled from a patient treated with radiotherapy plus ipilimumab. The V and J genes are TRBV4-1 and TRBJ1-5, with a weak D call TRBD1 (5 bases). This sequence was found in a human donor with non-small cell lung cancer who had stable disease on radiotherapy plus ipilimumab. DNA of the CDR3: TGCGCCAGCAGCCAAGATGACGGGACTAGCAATCAGCCCCAGCATTTT. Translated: CASSQDDGTSNQPQHF.